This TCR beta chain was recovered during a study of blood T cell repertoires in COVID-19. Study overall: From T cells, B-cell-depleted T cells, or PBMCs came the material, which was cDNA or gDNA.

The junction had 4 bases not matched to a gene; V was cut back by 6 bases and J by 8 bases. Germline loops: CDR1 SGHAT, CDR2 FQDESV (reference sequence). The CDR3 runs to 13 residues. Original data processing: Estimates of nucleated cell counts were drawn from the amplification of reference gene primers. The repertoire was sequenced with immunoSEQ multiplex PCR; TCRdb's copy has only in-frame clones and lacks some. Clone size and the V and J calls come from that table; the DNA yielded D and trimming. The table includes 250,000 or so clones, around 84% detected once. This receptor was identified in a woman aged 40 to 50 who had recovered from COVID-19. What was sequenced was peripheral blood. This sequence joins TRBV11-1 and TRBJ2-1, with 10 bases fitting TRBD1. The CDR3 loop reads CASSKGQGYEQFF. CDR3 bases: TGTGCCAGCAGTAAGGGACAGGGGTATGAGCAGTTCTTC.